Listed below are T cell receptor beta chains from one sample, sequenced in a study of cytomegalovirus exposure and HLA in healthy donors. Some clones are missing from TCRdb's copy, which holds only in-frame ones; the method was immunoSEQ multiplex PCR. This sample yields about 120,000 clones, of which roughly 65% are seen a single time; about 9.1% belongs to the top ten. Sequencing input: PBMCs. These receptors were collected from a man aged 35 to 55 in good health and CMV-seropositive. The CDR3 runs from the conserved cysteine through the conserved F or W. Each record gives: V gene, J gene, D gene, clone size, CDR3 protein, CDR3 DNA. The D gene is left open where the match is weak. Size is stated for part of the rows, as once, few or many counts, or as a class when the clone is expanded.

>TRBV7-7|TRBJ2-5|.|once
CASSSGPSGETQYF
TGTGCTAGCAGCTCGGGACCGAGCGGGGAGACCCAGTACTTC
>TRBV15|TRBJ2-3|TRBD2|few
CATSEGTSGRTDTQYF
TGTGCCACCAGCGAAGGGACTAGCGGGAGGACAGATACGCAGTATTTT
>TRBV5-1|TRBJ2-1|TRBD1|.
CASSQQTGIYNEQFF
TGCGCCAGCAGCCAACAGACAGGGATATACAATGAGCAGTTCTTC
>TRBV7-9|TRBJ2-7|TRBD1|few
CASSSSPGTGVHYEQYF
TGTGCCAGCAGCTCCTCGCCCGGGACAGGGGTTCACTACGAGCAGTACTTC
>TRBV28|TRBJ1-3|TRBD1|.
CASSSTNRGVGNTIYF
TGTGCCAGCAGTTCCACCAACAGGGGTGTTGGAAACACCATATATTTT
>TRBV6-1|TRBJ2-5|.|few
CASRGAAQETQYF
TGTGCCAGCAGGGGGGCCGCCCAAGAGACCCAGTACTTC
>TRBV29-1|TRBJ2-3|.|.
CSVGTLPSTDTQYF
TGCAGCGTCGGGACACTCCCTAGCACAGATACGCAGTATTTT
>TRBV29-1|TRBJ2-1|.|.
CSVAGGGYNEQFF
TGCAGCGTTGCAGGGGGAGGCTACAATGAGCAGTTCTTC
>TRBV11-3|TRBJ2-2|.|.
CASSSQGTTGELFF
TGTGCCAGCAGCTCTCAGGGGACCACCGGGGAGCTGTTTTTT
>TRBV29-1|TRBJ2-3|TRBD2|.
CSVGTSGGTDTQYF
TGCAGCGTGGGGACTAGCGGGGGCACAGATACGCAGTATTTT
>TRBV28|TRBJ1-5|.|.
CASSFIGVKRNQPQHF
TGTGCCAGCAGTTTTATAGGGGTGAAGCGCAATCAGCCCCAGCATTTT
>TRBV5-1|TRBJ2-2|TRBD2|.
CASSLGGLGTGELFF
TGCGCCAGCAGCTTGGGGGGACTAGGAACCGGGGAGCTGTTTTTT
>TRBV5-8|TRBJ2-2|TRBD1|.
CASSRQGATGELFF
TGTGCCAGCAGCCGACAGGGGGCGACCGGGGAGCTGTTTTTT
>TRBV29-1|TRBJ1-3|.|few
CSVEAPESGNTIYF
TGCAGCGTTGAAGCTCCAGAATCTGGAAACACCATATATTTT
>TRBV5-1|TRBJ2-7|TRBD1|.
CASSRTGTYEQYF
TGCGCCAGCAGCCGGACAGGGACCTACGAGCAGTACTTC
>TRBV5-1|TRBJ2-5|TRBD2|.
CASSLELAGGETQYF
TGCGCCAGCAGCTTGGAACTAGCGGGAGGCGAGACCCAGTACTTC
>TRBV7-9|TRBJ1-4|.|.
CASSPLAATEKLFF
TGTGCCAGCAGCCCCCTAGCAGCCACCGAAAAACTGTTTTTT
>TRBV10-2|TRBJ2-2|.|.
CASSEQNTGELFF
TGCGCCAGCAGTGAGCAGAACACCGGGGAGCTGTTTTTT
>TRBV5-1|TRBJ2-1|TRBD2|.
CASSLERLAGGPRSYNEQFF
TGCGCCAGCAGCTTGGAACGACTAGCGGGGGGGCCTAGGAGCTACAATGAGCAGTTCTTC
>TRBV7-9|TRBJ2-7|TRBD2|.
CASSRTSGAIHEQYF
TGTGCCAGCAGCCGGACTAGCGGGGCCATCCACGAGCAGTACTTC
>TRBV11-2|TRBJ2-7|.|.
CASSLDRPRSYEQYF
TGTGCCAGCAGCTTAGATCGGCCGCGGAGCTACGAGCAGTACTTC
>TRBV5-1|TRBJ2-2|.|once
CASSSTNTGELFF
TGCGCCAGCAGCTCTACGAACACCGGGGAGCTGTTTTTT
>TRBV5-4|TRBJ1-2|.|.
CASSGTGPGYGYTF
TGTGCCAGCAGCGGAACAGGGCCGGGCTATGGCTACACCTTC
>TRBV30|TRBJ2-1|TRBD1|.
CAWSPWTGGYNEQFF
TGTGCCTGGAGTCCTTGGACAGGGGGCTACAATGAGCAGTTCTTC
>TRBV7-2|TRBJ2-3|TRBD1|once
CASTRDRGQDTQYF
TGTGCCAGTACCCGGGACAGGGGGCAAGATACGCAGTATTTT
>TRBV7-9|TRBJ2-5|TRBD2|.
CASSPDLGGQETQYF
TGTGCCAGCAGCCCGGATTTGGGGGGGCAAGAGACCCAGTACTTC
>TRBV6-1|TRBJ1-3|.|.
CASSDDGAPAGNTIYF
TGTGCCAGCAGTGACGATGGGGCTCCGGCTGGAAACACCATATATTTT
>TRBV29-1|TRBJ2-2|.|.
CSVEPTTRGPTGELFF
TGCAGCGTTGAACCTACAACCAGAGGGCCAACCGGGGAGCTGTTTTTT
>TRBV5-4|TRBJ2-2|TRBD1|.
CASSFKGGIGGELFF
TGTGCCAGCAGCTTCAAAGGGGGCATCGGCGGGGAGCTGTTTTTT
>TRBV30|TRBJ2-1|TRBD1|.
CAWTLRVGQGARGQFF
TGTGCCTGGACCCTCCGGGTGGGACAGGGGGCCAGAGGGCAGTTCTTC
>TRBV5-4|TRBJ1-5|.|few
CASSLDGGLKQPQHF
TGTGCCAGCAGCTTGGACGGGGGGCTAAAGCAGCCCCAGCATTTT
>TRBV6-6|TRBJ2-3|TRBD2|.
CAIVAGGADTQYF
TGTGCCATCGTAGCGGGAGGGGCAGATACGCAGTATTTT
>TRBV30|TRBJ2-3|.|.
CAWSVGSADTDTQYF
TGTGCCTGGAGTGTGGGTAGCGCGGACACAGATACGCAGTATTTT
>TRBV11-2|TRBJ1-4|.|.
CASSPSTGSLFF
TGTGCCAGCAGCCCCAGCACGGGTTCTCTGTTTTTT
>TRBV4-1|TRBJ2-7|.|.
CASSQPNYEQYF
TGCGCCAGCAGCCAACCAAATTACGAGCAGTACTTC
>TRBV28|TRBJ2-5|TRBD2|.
CASSSRSSGDQETQYF
TGTGCCAGCAGTTCCAGGTCTAGCGGGGACCAAGAGACCCAGTACTTC
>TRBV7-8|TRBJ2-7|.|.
CATRSGGAYEQYF
TGTGCCACTCGGAGTGGCGGAGCCTACGAGCAGTACTTC
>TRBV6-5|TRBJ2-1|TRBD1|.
CASSSTGGSYNEQFF
TGTGCCAGCAGCTCGACAGGGGGCTCCTACAATGAGCAGTTCTTC
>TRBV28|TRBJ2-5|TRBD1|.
CAGGPGQGPRTQYF
TGTGCCGGGGGGCCGGGACAGGGCCCAAGGACCCAGTACTTC
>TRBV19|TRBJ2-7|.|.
CASSINRIGEQYF
TGTGCCAGTAGTATCAACAGGATCGGCGAGCAGTACTTC
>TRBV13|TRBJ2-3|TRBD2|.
CASSLAIASGGTDTQYF
TGTGCCAGCAGCTTAGCAATAGCGAGCGGGGGCACAGATACGCAGTATTTT
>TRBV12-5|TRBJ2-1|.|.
CASGWSASPNNEQFF
TGTGCTAGTGGTTGGAGCGCGTCCCCGAACAATGAGCAGTTCTTC
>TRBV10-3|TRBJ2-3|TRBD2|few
CAIAREGNTDTQYF
TGTGCCATCGCCCGGGAGGGGAACACAGATACGCAGTATTTT
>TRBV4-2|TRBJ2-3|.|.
CASSTMSGGNTDTQYF
TGTGCCAGCAGCACGATGTCGGGGGGCAACACAGATACGCAGTATTTT
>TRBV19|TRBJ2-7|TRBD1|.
CASSIGGTGAVSYEQYF
TGTGCCAGTAGTATAGGGGGCACAGGGGCCGTCTCCTACGAGCAGTACTTC
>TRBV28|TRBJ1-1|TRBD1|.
CASSSGTADTEAFF
TGTGCCAGCAGTTCCGGGACAGCGGACACTGAAGCTTTCTTT
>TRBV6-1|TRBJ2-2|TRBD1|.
CASSPTGGDTGELFF
TGTGCCAGCAGCCCGACAGGGGGAGACACCGGGGAGCTGTTTTTT
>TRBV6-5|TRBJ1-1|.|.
CASSYSMGARKAAFF
TGTGCCAGCAGTTACTCGATGGGGGCGCGTAAAGCAGCTTTCTTT
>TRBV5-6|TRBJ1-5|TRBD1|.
CASSSTGLGNQPQHF
TGTGCCAGCAGCTCGACAGGGTTAGGGAATCAGCCCCAGCATTTT
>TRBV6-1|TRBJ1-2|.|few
CASSARLGNYGYTF
TGTGCCAGCAGTGCTCGACTTGGTAACTATGGCTACACCTTC
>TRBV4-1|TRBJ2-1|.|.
CASSQGVSGKQFF
TGCGCCAGCAGCCAAGGAGTGTCGGGTAAGCAGTTCTTC